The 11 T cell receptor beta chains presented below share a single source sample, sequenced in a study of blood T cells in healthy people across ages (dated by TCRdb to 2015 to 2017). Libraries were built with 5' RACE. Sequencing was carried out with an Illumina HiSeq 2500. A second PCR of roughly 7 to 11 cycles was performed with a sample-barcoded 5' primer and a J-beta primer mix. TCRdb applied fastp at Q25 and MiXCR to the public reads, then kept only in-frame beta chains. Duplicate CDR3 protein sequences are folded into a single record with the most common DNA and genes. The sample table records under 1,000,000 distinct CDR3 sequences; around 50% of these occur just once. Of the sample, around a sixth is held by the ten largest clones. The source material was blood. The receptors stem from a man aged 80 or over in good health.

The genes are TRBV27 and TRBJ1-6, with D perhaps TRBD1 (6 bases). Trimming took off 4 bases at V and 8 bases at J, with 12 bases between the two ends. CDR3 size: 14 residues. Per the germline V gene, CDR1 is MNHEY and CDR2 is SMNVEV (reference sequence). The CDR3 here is CASSWGPFYSPLHF. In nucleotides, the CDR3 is TGTGCCAGCAGTTGGGGGCCTTTTTATTCACCCCTCCACTTT.

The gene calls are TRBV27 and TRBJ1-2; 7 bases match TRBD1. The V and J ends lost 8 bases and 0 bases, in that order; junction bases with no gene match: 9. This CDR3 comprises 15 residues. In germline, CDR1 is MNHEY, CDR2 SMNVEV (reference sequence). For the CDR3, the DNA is TGTGCCAGCGCAAGGGACAGCCCTGCTAACTATGGCTACACCTTC. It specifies CASARDSPANYGYTF.

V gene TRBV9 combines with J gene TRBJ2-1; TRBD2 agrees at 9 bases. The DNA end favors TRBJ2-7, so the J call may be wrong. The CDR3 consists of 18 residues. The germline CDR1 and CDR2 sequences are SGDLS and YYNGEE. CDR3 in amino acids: CASSARGLAASSYNEQYF. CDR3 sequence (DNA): TGTGCCAGCAGCGCGCGGGGACTAGCAGCGAGCTCCTACAATGAGCAGTACTTC.

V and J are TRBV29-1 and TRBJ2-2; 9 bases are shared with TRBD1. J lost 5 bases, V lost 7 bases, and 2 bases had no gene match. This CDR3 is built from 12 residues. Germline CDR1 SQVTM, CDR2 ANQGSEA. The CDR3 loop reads CSAGQGTGELFF. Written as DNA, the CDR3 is TGCAGCGCTGGACAGGGGACCGGGGAGCTGTTTTTT.

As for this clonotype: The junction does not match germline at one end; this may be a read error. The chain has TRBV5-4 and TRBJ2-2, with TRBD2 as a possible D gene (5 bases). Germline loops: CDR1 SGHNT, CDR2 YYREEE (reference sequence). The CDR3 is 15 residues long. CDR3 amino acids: CASTLIGVGTGELFF. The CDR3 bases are TGTGCCAGCACCTTGATCGGGGTGGGCACCGGGGAGCTGTTTTTT.

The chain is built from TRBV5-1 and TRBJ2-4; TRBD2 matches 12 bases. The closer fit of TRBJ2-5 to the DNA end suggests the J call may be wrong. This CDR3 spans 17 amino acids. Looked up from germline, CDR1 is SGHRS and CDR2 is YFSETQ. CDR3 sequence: CASSLGGLAGSTETQYF. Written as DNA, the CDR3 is TGCGCCAGCAGCTTGGGAGGACTAGCGGGGTCGACAGAGACCCAGTACTTC.

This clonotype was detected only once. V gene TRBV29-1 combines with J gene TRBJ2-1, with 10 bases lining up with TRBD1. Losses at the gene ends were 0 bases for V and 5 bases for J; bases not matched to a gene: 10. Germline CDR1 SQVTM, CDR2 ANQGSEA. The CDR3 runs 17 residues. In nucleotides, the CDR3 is TGCAGCGTTGAAGATACGGGACAGGGGATATGGCACAATGAGCAGTTCTTC. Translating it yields CSVEDTGQGIWHNEQFF.

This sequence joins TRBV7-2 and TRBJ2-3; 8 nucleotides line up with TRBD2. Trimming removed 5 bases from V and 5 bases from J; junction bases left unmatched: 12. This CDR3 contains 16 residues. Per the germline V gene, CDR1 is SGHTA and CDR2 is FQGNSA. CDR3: CASSLRGGRYGDTQYF. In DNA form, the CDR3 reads TGTGCCAGCAGCCTCAGAGGCGGGAGGTATGGAGATACGCAGTATTTT.

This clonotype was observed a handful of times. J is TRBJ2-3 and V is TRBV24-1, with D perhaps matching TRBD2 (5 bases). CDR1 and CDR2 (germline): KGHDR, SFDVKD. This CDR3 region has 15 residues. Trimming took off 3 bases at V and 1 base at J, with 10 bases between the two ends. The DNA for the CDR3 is TGTGCCACCAGTGATATGGGAGCCCGCACAGATACGCAGTATTTT. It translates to CATSDMGARTDTQYF.

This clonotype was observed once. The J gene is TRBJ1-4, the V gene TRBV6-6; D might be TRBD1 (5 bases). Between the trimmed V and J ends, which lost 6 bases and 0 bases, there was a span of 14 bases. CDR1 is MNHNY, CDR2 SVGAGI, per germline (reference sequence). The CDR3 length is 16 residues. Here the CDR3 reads CASSQLRDPTNEKLFF. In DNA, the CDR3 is TGTGCCAGCAGCCAACTTCGGGACCCAACTAATGAAAAACTGTTTTTT.

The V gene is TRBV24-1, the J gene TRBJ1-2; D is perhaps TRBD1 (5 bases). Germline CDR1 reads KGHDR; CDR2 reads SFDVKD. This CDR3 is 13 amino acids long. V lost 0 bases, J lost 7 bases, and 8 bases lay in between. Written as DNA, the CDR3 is TGTGCCACCAGTGATTTGCGGGGGATTGGCTACACCTTC. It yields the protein CATSDLRGIGYTF.